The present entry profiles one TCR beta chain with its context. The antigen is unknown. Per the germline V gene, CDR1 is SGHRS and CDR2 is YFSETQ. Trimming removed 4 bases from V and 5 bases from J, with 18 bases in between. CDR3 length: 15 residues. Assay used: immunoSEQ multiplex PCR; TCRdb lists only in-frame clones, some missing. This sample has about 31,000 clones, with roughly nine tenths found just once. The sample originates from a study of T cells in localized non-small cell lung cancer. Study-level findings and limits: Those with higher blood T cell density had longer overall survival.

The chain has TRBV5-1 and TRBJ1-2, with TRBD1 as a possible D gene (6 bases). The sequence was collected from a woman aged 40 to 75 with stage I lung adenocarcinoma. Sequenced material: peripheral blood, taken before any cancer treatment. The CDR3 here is CASSAGQTEHYGYTF. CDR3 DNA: TGCGCCAGCAGCGCAGGACAGACCGAACATTATGGCTACACCTTC.